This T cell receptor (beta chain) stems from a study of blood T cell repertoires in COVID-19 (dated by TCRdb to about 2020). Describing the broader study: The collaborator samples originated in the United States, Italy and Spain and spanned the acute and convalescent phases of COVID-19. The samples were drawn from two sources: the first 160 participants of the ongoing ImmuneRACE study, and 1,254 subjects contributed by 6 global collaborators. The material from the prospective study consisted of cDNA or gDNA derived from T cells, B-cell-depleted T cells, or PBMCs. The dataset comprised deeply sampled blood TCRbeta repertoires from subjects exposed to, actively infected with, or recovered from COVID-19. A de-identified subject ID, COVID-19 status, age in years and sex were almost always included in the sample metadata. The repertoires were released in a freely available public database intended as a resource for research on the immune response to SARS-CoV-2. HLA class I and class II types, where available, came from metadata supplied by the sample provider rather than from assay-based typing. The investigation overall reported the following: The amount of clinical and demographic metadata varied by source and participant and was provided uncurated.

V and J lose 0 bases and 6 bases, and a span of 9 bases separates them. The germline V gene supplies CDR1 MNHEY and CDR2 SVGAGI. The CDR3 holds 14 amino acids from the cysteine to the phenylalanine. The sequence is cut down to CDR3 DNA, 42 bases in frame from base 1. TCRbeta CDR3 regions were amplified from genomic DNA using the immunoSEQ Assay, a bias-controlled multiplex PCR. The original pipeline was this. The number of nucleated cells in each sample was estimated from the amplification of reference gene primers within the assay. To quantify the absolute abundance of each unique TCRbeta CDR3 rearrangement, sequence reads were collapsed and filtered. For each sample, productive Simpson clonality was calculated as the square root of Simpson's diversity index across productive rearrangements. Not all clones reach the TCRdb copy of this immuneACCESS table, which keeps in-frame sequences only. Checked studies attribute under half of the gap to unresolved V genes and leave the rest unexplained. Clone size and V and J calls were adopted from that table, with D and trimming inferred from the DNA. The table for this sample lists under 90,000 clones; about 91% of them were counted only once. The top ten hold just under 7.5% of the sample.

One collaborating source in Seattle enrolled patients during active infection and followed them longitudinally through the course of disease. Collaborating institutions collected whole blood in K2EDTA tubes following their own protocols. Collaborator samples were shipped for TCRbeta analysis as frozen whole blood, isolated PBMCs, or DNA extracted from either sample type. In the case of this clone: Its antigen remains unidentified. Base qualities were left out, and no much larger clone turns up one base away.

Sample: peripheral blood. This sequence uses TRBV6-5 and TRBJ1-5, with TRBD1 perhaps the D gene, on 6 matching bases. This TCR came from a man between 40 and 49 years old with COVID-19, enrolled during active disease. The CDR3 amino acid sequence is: CASSYSQGSQPQHF. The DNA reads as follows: TGTGCCAGCAGTTACTCGCAGGGGAGTCAGCCCCAGCATTTT.